A single sample is the source of the 15 T cell receptor beta chains below, sequenced in a study of shared clonotypes between healthy human individuals. Libraries were prepared by immunoSEQ multiplex PCR; TCRdb keeps only in-frame clonotypes and omits some of them. The sample contains 1 million to 1.2 million clones, roughly 77% of which appear only once. Material for sequencing was memory CD4+ T cells from PBMCs. Subset: CD45RA-negative fraction. These receptors all come from a young man in good health. Some clones in this sample may be carry-over from other donors' samples.

A single count supports this clone. The rearrangement uses TRBV6-5 and TRBJ2-1, with D maybe TRBD2 (6 bases). This CDR3 contains 11 residues. The V and J ends lost 4 bases and 9 bases respectively, with 7 bases between them. The germline V gene has CDR1 MNHEY and CDR2 SVGAGI. Written as DNA, the CDR3 is TGTGCCAGCAGTTTGGGGGGTGAGCAGTTCTTC. Its protein is CASSLGGEQFF.

The rearrangement uses TRBV18 and TRBJ1-3; 8 nucleotides match TRBD1. In germline, CDR1 is KGHSH, CDR2 LQKENI. The ends lost 3 bases at V and 0 bases at J; junction bases unmatched: 10. The CDR3 contains 18 residues. The CDR3 reads CASSPMTGTGASGNTIYF. The CDR3 DNA sequence: TGTGCCAGCTCACCTATGACCGGGACAGGTGCCTCTGGAAACACCATATATTTT.

This sequence joins TRBV7-6 and TRBJ2-7, with D possibly being TRBD2 (7 bases). The CDR3 loop spans 19 amino acids. Germline CDR1 SGHVS, CDR2 FNYEAQ. V lost 0 bases and J 3 bases, leaving 24 bases between the germline ends. Written as DNA, the CDR3 is TGTGCCAGCAGCTTAGCGTGGGGGGGGGCCGCCCAGACGGGCTACGAGCAGTACTTC. Translation gives CASSLAWGGAAQTGYEQYF.

Notes on this clone: It may be a read error: a sequence one base away is much more abundant. Here the CDR3 reads CASSMGLNTEAFF. The CDR3 DNA reads TGTGCCAGCAGCATGGGGCTGAACACTGAAGCTTTCTTT. The chain links TRBV5-4 to TRBJ1-1, with D possibly being TRBD1 (5 bases). The germline V and J ends were trimmed by 4 bases and 0 bases, with 7 bases remaining between them. Germline V gives CDR1 SGHNT, CDR2 YYREEE (reference sequence). This CDR3 has 13 residues.

The J gene is TRBJ2-7, the V gene TRBV30; perhaps TRBD2 as D (5 bases). Per the germline V gene, CDR1 is GTSNPN and CDR2 is SVGIG (reference sequence). V was clipped by 3 bases and J by 6 bases, with 15 bases between them. This CDR3 contains 13 residues. CDR3 coding DNA: TGTGCCTGGAGAATGGGGAGTAGTACCGAGCAGTACTTC. The encoded protein is CAWRMGSSTEQYF.

To note about this clone: Other DNA sequences in this specimen translate into the identical CDR3. CDR3 sequence reads: CASSLDRGSTDTQYF. The CDR3 DNA reads as TGCGCCAGCAGCTTGGACCGGGGGAGCACAGATACGCAGTATTTT. The rearrangement links TRBV5-1 to TRBJ2-3; maybe TRBD2 (6 bases). V was trimmed by 0 bases and J by 0 bases, leaving 8 bases between them. Germline CDR1 is SGHRS and CDR2 is YFSETQ. The CDR3 extends over 15 amino acids.

The J gene is TRBJ1-5, the V gene TRBV18; 7 positions match TRBD1. The CDR3 extends over 15 amino acids. CDR1 is KGHSH and CDR2 is LQKENI in the germline V gene. Trimming removed 6 bases from V and 1 base from J; junction bases left unmatched: 6. The CDR3 region is CASSRQGRSNQPQHF. The CDR3 DNA reads TGTGCCAGCTCCCGACAGGGAAGGAGCAATCAGCCCCAGCATTTT. Complete variable domain (other parts from reference TRBV18 and TRBJ1-5): NAGVMQNPRHLVRRRGQEARLRCSPMKGHSHVYWYRQLPEEGLKFMVYLQKENIIDESGMPKERFSAEFPKEGPSILRIQQVVRGDSAAYFCASSRQGRSNQPQHFGDGTRLSIL.

This chain uses TRBV11-3 with TRBJ2-1; 11 bases are a match to TRBD2. CDR3 length equals 16 residues. CDR1 and CDR2 from the germline V gene are SGHNT and YENEEA. With V trimmed by 5 bases and J by 1 base, 4 bases remained unmatched. The DNA for the CDR3 is TGTGCCAGCAGCCTGGGACTAGCGGAGTCCTACAATGAGCAGTTCTTC. It is translated as CASSLGLAESYNEQFF.

The V gene is TRBV5-1, the J gene TRBJ1-4, with TRBD1 identical over 7 bases. Germline trimming cut 3 bases from V and 4 bases from J; bases unmatched to any gene: 3. The germline CDR1 and CDR2 sequences are SGHRS and YFSETQ. CDR3 length equals 14 residues. CDR3 sequence: CASSWGQINEKLFF. The CDR3 DNA reads as TGCGCCAGCAGCTGGGGACAGATTAATGAAAAACTGTTTTTT.

A note on this clone: One end of the junction does not line up with germline, which may come from a read error. This chain uses TRBV7-2 with TRBJ2-5; the D gene is possibly TRBD2 (6 bases). Germline V gene lookup returns CDR1 SGHTA and CDR2 FQGNSA. The CDR3 extends over 16 amino acids. The CDR3 sequence: CASSLAIRASSETQYF. As DNA, the CDR3 is TGTGCCAGCAGCCTAGCGATAAGGGCCTCCAGCGAGACCCAGTACTTC. Based on the CDR3 plus reference TRBV7-2 and TRBJ2-5, the full variable domain is GAGVSQSPSNKVTEKGKDVELRCDPISGHTALYWYRQSLGQGLEFLIYFQGNSAPDKSGLPSDRFSAERTGGSVSTLTIQRTQQEDSAVYLCASSLAIRASSETQYFGPGTRLLVL.

This clone was seen a single time. V usage is TRBV7-9 and J usage is TRBJ2-1; 10 bases align to TRBD1. Germline V gives CDR1 SEHNR, CDR2 FQNEAQ (reference sequence). The V segment lost 1 base and the J segment 8 bases; nucleotides outside the gene matches: 8. This CDR3 contains 16 residues. CDR3: CASSLDPGQGRYEQFF. The CDR3 DNA reads as TGTGCCAGCAGCTTAGATCCGGGACAGGGGCGCTATGAGCAGTTCTTC.

The V and J genes are TRBV5-6 and TRBJ1-2; perhaps TRBD1 as D (6 bases). Between the trimmed V and J ends, which lost 3 bases and 10 bases, there was a span of 22 bases. The CDR3 is 15 amino acids. Germline CDR1 reads SGHDT; CDR2 reads YYEEEE. The DNA of the CDR3 is TGTGCCAGCAGCTCTTCTGTTGACAGGTCTGGAGACTACACCTTC. Translated, it gives CASSSSVDRSGDYTF.

J is TRBJ2-3 and V is TRBV27, with a weak D call TRBD2 (6 bases). CDR1 MNHEY and CDR2 SMNVEV come from the germline V gene (reference sequence). Trimming pared 2 bases from V and 5 bases from J, leaving 14 bases between. The CDR3 runs 15 residues. CDR3 DNA sequence: TGTGCCAGCAGTTTAGCGGGATGGGGGGAAGATACGCAGTATTTT. It encodes CASSLAGWGEDTQYF.

The rearrangement uses TRBV18 and TRBJ2-3; no clear D. The CDR3 contains 14 residues. Germline V CDR1 and CDR2: KGHSH, LQKENI. Deletions cut 0 bases from V and 4 bases from J, with 8 bases between. CDR3 amino acids: CASSPPSVADTQYF. CDR3 sequence (DNA): TGTGCCAGCTCACCACCCAGTGTCGCAGATACGCAGTATTTT.

This clone has a single count. This chain connects TRBV5-1 to TRBJ1-4, with D possibly TRBD1 on 6 matching bases. Germline CDR1 and CDR2: SGHRS and YFSETQ. The CDR3 contains 14 residues. Trimming cost V 0 bases and J 7 bases, with 10 bases left between them. The CDR3 sequence is CASSLEAGAEKLFF. CDR3 bases: TGCGCCAGCAGCTTGGAAGCAGGGGCTGAAAAACTGTTTTTT. The complete variable domain, with remaining parts taken from reference TRBV5-1 and TRBJ1-4, reads KAGVTQTPRYLIKTRGQQVTLSCSPISGHRSVSWYQQTPGQGLQFLFEYFSETQRNKGNFPGRFSGRQFSNSRSEMNVSTLELGDSALYLCASSLEAGAEKLFFGSGTQLSVL.